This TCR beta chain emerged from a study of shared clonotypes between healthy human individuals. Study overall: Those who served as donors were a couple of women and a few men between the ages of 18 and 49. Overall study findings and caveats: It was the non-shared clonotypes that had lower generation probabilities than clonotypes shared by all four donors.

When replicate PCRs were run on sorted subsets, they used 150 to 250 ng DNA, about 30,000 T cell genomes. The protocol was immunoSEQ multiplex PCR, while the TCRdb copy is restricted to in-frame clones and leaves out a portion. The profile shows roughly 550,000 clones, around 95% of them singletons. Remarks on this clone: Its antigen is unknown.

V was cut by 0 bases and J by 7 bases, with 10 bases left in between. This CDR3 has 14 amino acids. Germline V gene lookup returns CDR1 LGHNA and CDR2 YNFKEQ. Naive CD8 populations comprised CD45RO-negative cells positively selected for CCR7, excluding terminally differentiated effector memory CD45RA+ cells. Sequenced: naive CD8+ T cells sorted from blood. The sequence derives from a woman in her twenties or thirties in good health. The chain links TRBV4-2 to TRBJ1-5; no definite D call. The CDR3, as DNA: TGTGCCAGCAGCCAAGAGACCGGATTACAGCCCCAGCATTTT. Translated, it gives CASSQETGLQPQHF.